These 9 T cell receptor beta chains were all obtained from the same sample, sequenced in a study of blood T cells in healthy people across ages. PCR was performed a second time for 7 to 11 cycles using a sample-barcoded 5' primer and a J-beta primer mix. TCRdb re-called the 5' RACE reads with MiXCR, one entry per CDR3 protein. The table includes about 2 million distinct CDR3 sequences, roughly 50% detected once. The material sequenced was blood. Receptors originate from a woman between 40 and 55 years old in good health.

This clonotype turned up a few times. The chain recombines TRBV7-9 with TRBJ2-7, with TRBD1 matching over 8 bases. V lost 5 bases, J lost 3 bases, and 6 bases stayed unmatched. The CDR3 runs to 14 residues. Germline V gives CDR1 SEHNR, CDR2 FQNEAQ (reference sequence). The CDR3 region has the DNA TGTGCCAGCAGCCGTCCGGGACAGGACTACGAGCAGTACTTC. Its protein is CASSRPGQDYEQYF.

V is TRBV7-9 and J is TRBJ2-1; TRBD1 matches at 7 bases. The V gene's germline CDR1 is SEHNR and CDR2 FQNEAQ (reference sequence). Trimming removed 6 bases from V and 4 bases from J; junction bases left unmatched: 9. The CDR3 is made up of 15 amino acids. CDR3 protein: CASSLTGPAYNEQFF. The CDR3 DNA reads as TGTGCCAGCAGTTTGACAGGGCCAGCTTACAATGAGCAGTTCTTC. Using reference TRBV7-9 and TRBJ2-1 for the parts outside the CDR3, the full variable domain is DTGVSQNPRHKITKRGQNVTFRCDPISEHNRLYWYRQTLGQGPEFLTYFQNEAQLEKSRLLSDRFSAERPKGSFSTLEIQRTEQGDSAMYLCASSLTGPAYNEQFFGPGTRLTVL.

The chain has TRBV14 and TRBJ2-3; 12 nucleotides align to TRBD1. The CDR3 contains 21 residues. CDR1 is SGHDN and CDR2 is FVKESK in the germline V gene. Germline trimming cut 0 bases from V and 1 base from J; bases unmatched to any gene: 14. This CDR3 is CASSQEPYPPGQGARTDTQYF. CDR3 in DNA: TGTGCCAGCAGCCAAGAACCCTACCCACCGGGACAGGGGGCACGCACAGATACGCAGTATTTT.

This chain connects TRBV4-2 to TRBJ2-1, with 8 bases aligning to TRBD1. The V gene end was trimmed by 8 bases and the J gene end by 5 bases; junction bases not matched to a gene: 20. The CDR3 runs 18 residues. Germline values: CDR1 LGHNA, CDR2 YNFKEQ. CDR3 sequence: CASFVSGTVQGVDNEQFF. The DNA for the CDR3 is TGTGCCAGCTTCGTGTCGGGTACGGTACAGGGGGTCGACAATGAGCAGTTCTTC.

The chain recombines TRBV10-2 with TRBJ2-7, with 7 bases that match TRBD2. CDR1 is WSHSY, CDR2 SAAADI, per germline. J was trimmed by 0 bases and V by 2 bases; bases with no gene match: 4. This CDR3 region has 15 residues. CDR3 sequence: CASSELSSGSYEQYF. The CDR3 coding sequence is TGCGCCAGCAGTGAGCTATCTAGCGGCTCCTACGAGCAGTACTTC.

The rearrangement joins TRBV18 to TRBJ2-4, with 11 bases aligning to TRBD1. This CDR3 has 19 residues. Germline assignment: CDR1 KGHSH and CDR2 LQKENI. Trimming removed 4 bases from V and 1 base from J; junction bases left unmatched: 12. The CDR3 reads CASSLQTGTGGRAKNIQYF. CDR3 DNA sequence: TGTGCCAGCTCACTACAAACCGGGACAGGGGGAAGGGCCAAAAACATTCAGTACTTC. Variable domain in full (rest from reference TRBV18 and TRBJ2-4): NAGVMQNPRHLVRRRGQEARLRCSPMKGHSHVYWYRQLPEEGLKFMVYLQKENIIDESGMPKERFSAEFPKEGPSILRIQQVVRGDSAAYFCASSLQTGTGGRAKNIQYFGAGTRLSVL.

V and J are TRBV4-3 and TRBJ2-1; tentative D call: TRBD2 (6 bases). The CDR3 consists of 14 residues. V lost 3 bases, J lost 8 bases, and 14 bases lay in between. Germline V CDR1 and CDR2: LGHNA, YSLEER. In DNA, the CDR3 is TGCGCCAGCAGCCACGGGACGGGGGTTGATGAGCAGTTCTTC. This translates into CASSHGTGVDEQFF.

This clonotype was found a few times. The chain uses TRBV5-1 and TRBJ2-5, with 7 positions matching TRBD1. CDR1 is SGHRS, CDR2 YFSETQ, per germline. The CDR3 covers 15 residues. The J segment lost 1 base and the V segment lost 0 bases, leaving 3 bases of the junction unmatched. In DNA, the CDR3 is TGCGCCAGCAGCTTGGGACAGGGATCCCAAGAGACCCAGTACTTC. It translates to CASSLGQGSQETQYF.

The CDR3 loop reads CASSPPEGQGYYGYTF. CDR3 sequence (DNA): TGTGCCAGCTCACCACCGGAAGGACAGGGGTATTATGGCTACACCTTC. The chain is built from TRBV18 and TRBJ1-2; 9 bases agree with TRBD1. The CDR3 consists of 16 residues. The ends lost 0 bases at V and 5 bases at J; junction bases unmatched: 7. CDR1 and CDR2 from the germline V gene are KGHSH and LQKENI.